A selection of T cell receptor beta chains follows, all from one sample in a study of human T cells and chemical hapten exposure. A single record per CDR3 protein comes from TCRdb applying MiXCR to the RACE reads. The table records about 120,000 distinct CDR3 sequences, 13% of them present only once. Sequenced here: whole blood, sampled in connection with sensitization to the hapten diphenylcyclopropenone (DPC). Source of these receptors: a woman younger than 30 with alopecia areata. Some clones in this sample may be carry-over from other donors' samples. The conserved cysteine and the conserved F or W are not part of the CDR3 here. A D gene is named only where the DNA matches it firmly. Clone size is not always given. Where it is, it says once, few, many or a class for expanded clones.

CDR3aa	d_gene	abundance	v_gene
ASSLEADQPQH	.	few	TRBV7-2
ASSFLAGGPDTQY	TRBD2	.	TRBV28
ASSPPVILDTEAF	.	.	TRBV18
ASSWGASRGGTDTQY	.	.	TRBV5-5
ASSFTATGELF	.	many	TRBV7-3
ASRVEGGYTNQPQH	.	few	TRBV6-1
ASRTTGDYDGYGYT	TRBD1	.	TRBV9
ASSLGGLQIETQY	.	few	TRBV5-4
ASSQIAVGKLF	.	few	TRBV14
ASSLTRAGGLYEQY	.	.	TRBV6-5
ASSKEKAEAF	.	.	TRBV21-1
ASSESGRGNYGYT	TRBD1	few	TRBV10-2
ASSLPGTDTQY	.	.	TRBV7-2
ASSQDQTGTQY	.	few	TRBV4-3
ASSLGLASTDTQY	TRBD2	many	TRBV4-3
ASSQFAAGGTQY	.	few	TRBV4-3
ASSVTGGAWAF	.	few	TRBV5-6
ASSFIGIKGGQGRDTEAF	TRBD1	.	TRBV27